The clone carrying this T cell receptor beta chain was counted between two and nine times. Antigen specificity is unknown. Preparation of the TCRbeta library was carried out with unique molecular identifiers. TCRdb ran MiXCR on the PCR reads and lists one entry per CDR3 protein. This sample has just over 950,000 distinct CDR3 sequences, with 25% to 35% found just once. This sample stems from a study of T-cell reconstitution after alpha-beta-depleted transplantation in children. Study outcomes and limitations: Expanded graft clones numbering several hundred reportedly gave rise to alpha-beta T cells about two months after transplant.

The V segment lost 1 base and the J segment 3 bases; nucleotides outside the gene matches: 6. This CDR3 has 16 residues. The sequence was obtained from a boy younger than two who had a stem cell transplant for SCID, so the T cells may come from the graft donor. Here the sequenced sample was PBMCs, mostly from graft donor cells, taken 360 days after TCRalphabeta/CD19-depleted stem cell transplant. V gene TRBV12-3 or TRBV12-4 combines with J gene TRBJ2-7; 10 bases are a match to TRBD2. The CDR3 nucleotides are TGTGCCAGCAGTTTAGGGGGGCTAGCGGGAGACTACGAGCAGTACTTC. Protein product: CASSLGGLAGDYEQYF.